This T cell receptor (beta chain) was sequenced during a study of cytomegalovirus exposure and HLA in healthy donors. The CDR3 has 16 residues. The PCR had 60 Vbeta and 13 Jbeta primers. Some clones are missing from TCRdb's copy, which holds only in-frame ones; the method was immunoSEQ multiplex PCR. Of tens of thousands of clones detected, around 84% appear once; the ten largest clones hold 3% to 4%. This TCR derives from a woman aged 40-49 years in good health and CMV-seronegative. The sequencing sample was made of PBMCs. The chain combines TRBV12-2 with TRBJ1-2; TRBD1, as called in the table, went unchecked against the DNA. TRBV12-2 is labeled a pseudogene. CDR3 DNA sequence: TGTGCAAGTCGCTTAGAGTGTGGGCAGGGGGGAAATGGCTACACCTTC. Protein product: CASRLECGQGGNGYTF.